Each of the 10 T cell receptor beta chains below was sequenced from the same sample in a study of OX40 agonist ivuxolimab in advanced cancers. The assay was immunoSEQ multiplex PCR, and TCRdb's table has in-frame clones only and misses some. The sample has around 15,000 clones, about four fifths seen once. The sample in question was CD4+ or CD8+ T cells sorted from blood, obtained in a trial of the OX40 agonist ivuxolimab. The receptors were gathered from an adult with an advanced solid tumor such as melanoma, head and neck, liver or kidney cancer.

V usage is TRBV30 and J usage is TRBJ2-5; D unclear. The length of the CDR3 is 14 residues. Looked up from germline, CDR1 is GTSNPN and CDR2 is SVGIG (reference sequence). Trimming cost V 3 bases and J 1 base, with 12 bases left between them. CDR3 in amino acids: CAWSPGYGQETQYF. The DNA for the CDR3 is TGTGCCTGGAGCCCCGGGTACGGCCAAGAGACCCAGTACTTC.

In this sample, this clone turned up a few times. The V call is TRBV28, the J call TRBJ1-2; D might be TRBD1 (6 bases). Germline V CDR1 and CDR2: MDHEN, SYDVKM. This CDR3 has 14 amino acids. The V gene lost 7 bases and the J gene lost 8 bases, with 20 bases spanning the gap. CDR3 residues: CASKLTGAAEGYTF. DNA of the CDR3: TGTGCCAGCAAACTGACAGGTGCGGCCGAAGGCTACACCTTC.

The chain couples TRBV28 to TRBJ1-1; perhaps TRBD1 as D (5 bases). The CDR3 has 14 amino acids. Germline CDR1 and CDR2: MDHEN and SYDVKM. Trimming pared 3 bases from V and 4 bases from J, leaving 12 bases between. The DNA of the CDR3 is TGTGCCAGCAGTTTGGCCAGGGCGAGCACTGAAGCTTTCTTT. Protein product: CASSLARASTEAFF.

This CDR3 is CASSWRSGGAYEQYF. CDR3 DNA sequence: TGTGCCAGCAGCTGGCGGTCCGGGGGGGCCTACGAGCAGTACTTC. This sequence joins TRBV7-9 and TRBJ2-7; 8 bases map to TRBD2. J gave up 2 bases and V 4 bases, and 7 bases lay outside the gene matches. The CDR3 contains 15 residues. Germline V gene lookup returns CDR1 SEHNR and CDR2 FQNEAQ (reference sequence).

This clone was counted a single time. The CDR3 sequence: CASSFSGDTGELFF. In nucleotides, the CDR3 is TGTGCCAGCAGCTTTAGCGGGGACACCGGGGAGCTGTTTTTT. The chain joins TRBV7-3 to TRBJ2-2; TRBD2 matches at 8 bases. The germline V gene has CDR1 SGHTA and CDR2 FQGTGA. The CDR3 loop spans 14 amino acids. The trim removed 3 bases at V and 3 bases at J, leaving 0 bases unmatched.

This chain uses TRBV11-3 with TRBJ2-2; D unclear. V was shortened by 4 bases and J by 5 bases, with 14 bases between the two germline ends. The length of the CDR3 is 15 residues. The germline CDR1 and CDR2 sequences are SGHNT and YENEEA. CDR3 residues: CASSSYLDLTGELFF. In nucleotides, the CDR3 is TGTGCCAGCAGCTCCTACCTAGATTTGACCGGGGAGCTGTTTTTT.

The V call is TRBV7-9, the J call TRBJ2-1; 10 nucleotides match TRBD2. Trimming at V came to 0 bases and at J to 3 bases, leaving 2 bases not matched to a gene. CDR3 length equals 16 residues. The V gene's germline CDR1 is SEHNR and CDR2 FQNEAQ (reference sequence). The DNA for the CDR3 is TGTGCCAGCAGCTTAGCGGGGACTAGCGTCTACAATGAGCAGTTCTTC. Translation: CASSLAGTSVYNEQFF.

This clone was found once. This chain uses TRBV5-4 with TRBJ2-1, with TRBD2 identical over 8 bases. Per germline, CDR1 SGHNT and CDR2 YYREEE (reference sequence). This CDR3 has 15 residues. J gave up 7 bases and V 2 bases, and 8 bases lay outside the gene matches. CDR3 bases: TGTGCCAGCAGCTTTGTAGCGGGGCCGAGGAATGAGCAGTTCTTC. Residues: CASSFVAGPRNEQFF.

J is TRBJ2-1 and V is TRBV2; TRBD1 is a possible D gene (5 bases). V dropped 5 bases and J dropped 3 bases, with 20 bases sitting between them. This CDR3 contains 17 residues. From germline, CDR1 is SNHLY and CDR2 FYNNEI. The CDR3, as DNA: TGTGCCAGCAGTCGAATTCTTCGGACATCCAACTACAATGAGCAGTTCTTC. Its translation: CASSRILRTSNYNEQFF. The entire variable domain, with the rest obtained from reference TRBV2 and TRBJ2-1, is as follows: EPEVTQTPSHQVTQMGQEVILRCVPISNHLYFYWYRQILGQKVEFLVSFYNNEISEKSEIFDDQFSVERPDGSNFTLKIRSTKLEDSAMYFCASSRILRTSNYNEQFFGPGTRLTVL.

The rearrangement uses TRBV19 and TRBJ1-3; 8 positions agree with TRBD1. The germline V gene encodes CDR1 LNHDA and CDR2 SQIVND (reference sequence). The length of the CDR3 is 14 residues. V dropped 9 bases and J dropped 0; count of bases not matched to a gene: 4. The chain's CDR3 is CASWTGSSGNTIYF. CDR3 in DNA: TGTGCCAGCTGGACAGGGAGCTCTGGAAACACCATATATTTT.